A selection of T cell receptor beta chains follows, all from one sample in a study of T cell responses to AZD1222 COVID-19 vaccine. The protocol was immunoSEQ multiplex PCR, while the TCRdb copy is restricted to in-frame clones and leaves out a portion. The sample includes about 88,000 clones, 70% to 90% of them seen just once. Sequences were derived from peripheral blood, sampled 28 days after the second AZD1222 dose. The source is an adult who received the AZD1222 COVID-19 vaccine. CDR3s include the opening cysteine and the closing phenylalanine or tryptophan. The D gene is left open where the match is weak. Size is omitted from some rows. Given values are once, few, many or a class for expanded clones.

d_call j_call v_call clone_size cdr3_nt cdr3_aa
NA TRBJ1-1 TRBV5-1 NA TGCGCCAGCAGCTTCAACAGGAACACTGAAGCTTTCTTT CASSFNRNTEAFF
NA TRBJ1-1 TRBV18 NA TGTGCCAGCTCACCCGGCATGGGGGGGGTCACTGAAGCTTTCTTT CASSPGMGGVTEAFF
NA TRBJ1-3 TRBV18 NA TGTGCCAGCTCACCAGGGCCCGCAGCTGGAAACACCATATATTTT CASSPGPAAGNTIYF
NA TRBJ2-2 TRBV5-1 NA TGCGCCAGCAGCTTGGAAGGGTACCCCGGGGAGCTGTTTTTT CASSLEGYPGELFF
NA TRBJ2-2 TRBV10-2 NA TGCGCCAGCAGTGCAGAGGGGTACACCGGGGAGCTGTTTTTT CASSAEGYTGELFF
NA TRBJ1-2 TRBV29-1 few TGCAGCGCGTTGGAGCCCCCGAGGGACTACACCTTC CSALEPPRDYTF
NA TRBJ1-6 TRBV18 NA TGTGCCAGCTCACCACCGTCTACACACCGAAATTCACCCCTCCACTTT CASSPPSTHRNSPLHF
NA TRBJ1-1 TRBV19 NA TGTGCCAGTAGTATATATCCGACCGAGGGGCGCACTGAAGCTTTCTTT CASSIYPTEGRTEAFF
NA TRBJ1-4 TRBV9 NA TGTGCCAGCAGCGAGGGACTCCTGCGGGAAAAACTGTTTTTT CASSEGLLREKLFF
NA TRBJ1-4 TRBV6-5 NA TGTGCCAGCAGTCCGAACCGGAATGAAAAACTGTTTTTT CASSPNRNEKLFF
TRBD1 TRBJ1-3 TRBV19 few TGTGCCAGTAGTGCCTGGACAGGGGTTGGAAACACCATATATTTT CASSAWTGVGNTIYF
NA TRBJ1-4 TRBV6-5 NA TGTGCCAGCAGTTACTCTAATGAAAAACTGTTTTTT CASSYSNEKLFF
TRBD2 TRBJ2-2 TRBV10-2 NA TGCGCCAGCAGATTAGCGGGGACGAACACCGGGGAGCTGTTTTTT CASRLAGTNTGELFF
NA TRBJ1-1 TRBV5-1 NA TGCGCCAGCAGCTGGGGACGGATTGAAAGCACTGAAGCTTTCTTT CASSWGRIESTEAFF
NA TRBJ1-6 TRBV7-3 NA TGTGCCAGCAGCTTCGGGGGAAGGGATTCACCCCTCCACTTT CASSFGGRDSPLHF
NA TRBJ1-4 TRBV18 NA TGTGCCAGCTCACCCGGGACCCTTCGAGAAAAACTGTTTTTT CASSPGTLREKLFF
TRBD1 TRBJ1-3 TRBV27 NA TGTGCCAGCAGCCGACAGGGCGCTGGAAACACCATATATTTT CASSRQGAGNTIYF
TRBD1 TRBJ1-5 TRBV11-3 NA TGTGCCAGCAGCCCGGACAGGGAAAGTAGCAATCAGCCCCAGCATTTT CASSPDRESSNQPQHF
TRBD2 TRBJ2-2 TRBV4-2 NA TGTGCCAGCAGCCGACGACTAGCGGCCAACACCGGGGAGCTGTTTTTT CASSRRLAANTGELFF
NA TRBJ1-6 TRBV14 NA TGTGCCAGCAGCGAGAACGGAGCAGTTAATTCACCCCTCCACTTT CASSENGAVNSPLHF
NA TRBJ1-1 TRBV10-3 NA TGTGCCATCAAGTCACAGAGAGATTCGAACACTGAAGCTTTCTTT CAIKSQRDSNTEAFF
NA TRBJ1-4 TRBV3-1/TRBV3-2 once TGTGCCAGCAGCCAGAACCTTCCTGGTGGTAATGAAAAACTGTTTTTT CASSQNLPGGNEKLFF
NA TRBJ1-2 TRBV15 NA TGTGCCACCAGCAGGGAGGCAGGCGTTAACTATGGCTACACCTTC CATSREAGVNYGYTF
TRBD1 TRBJ1-6 TRBV6-5 NA TGTGCCAGCAGTTACGGGACAGCAATTAATTCACCCCTCCACTTT CASSYGTAINSPLHF
NA TRBJ1-2 TRBV5-1 NA TGCGCCAGCAGCTTGGTCGGGAACTATGGCTACACCTTC CASSLVGNYGYTF
NA TRBJ1-1 TRBV27 NA TGTGCCAGCAGCTCCTCCCGGGGGAGGGGCGGCACTGAAGCTTTCTTT CASSSSRGRGGTEAFF
NA TRBJ2-6 TRBV2 once TGTGCCAGCAGTGGGGCGGGACATTCCTCTGGGGCCAACGTCCTGACTTTC CASSGAGHSSGANVLTF
NA TRBJ1-3 TRBV14 NA TGTGCCAGCAGCCGGGGCGGGACACCTGGAAACACCATATATTTT CASSRGGTPGNTIYF
TRBD1 TRBJ2-7 TRBV6-5 NA TGTGCCAGCAGTTCAGGGGGCCTGGGGTCCTACGAGCAGTACTTC CASSSGGLGSYEQYF
NA TRBJ1-3 TRBV11-2 NA TGTGCCAGCAGGGCCGGCAGCCACTCTGGAAACACCATATATTTT CASRAGSHSGNTIYF
TRBD1 TRBJ1-2 TRBV6-6 NA TGTGCCAGCCGGAACCCATCCGGGGACAGACCCCTTTCGGGTGCCTTC CASRNPSGDRPLSGAF
TRBD1 TRBJ1-4 TRBV18 NA TGTGCCAGCTCGTCCGGGACAGACACAACTAATGAAAAACTGTTTTTT CASSSGTDTTNEKLFF
NA TRBJ1-1 TRBV25-1 NA TGTGCCAGCAGTGAATATCAGGGATCGAACACTGAAGCTTTCTTT CASSEYQGSNTEAFF
TRBD2 TRBJ2-1 TRBV11-2 NA TGTGCCAGCAGCTTGGGCCTAGCGGCTTCCTACAATGAGCAGTTCTTC CASSLGLAASYNEQFF
NA TRBJ1-5 TRBV4-2 NA TGTGCCAGCAGCCCCGCGGGGGGCAATCAGCCCCAGCATTTT CASSPAGGNQPQHF
TRBD1 TRBJ1-1 TRBV9 NA TGTGCCAGCTCGACAGGGGGCACTGAAGCTTTCTTT CASSTGGTEAFF
TRBD1 TRBJ1-5 TRBV6-1 NA TGTGCCAGCAGTGATGGGACAGGGGTTCAGCCCCAGCATTTT CASSDGTGVQPQHF
NA TRBJ2-3 TRBV7-2 few TGTGCCAGCAGCTTAGGACCATCAACAGATACGCAGTATTTT CASSLGPSTDTQYF
NA TRBJ1-6 TRBV6-5 NA TGTGCCAGCAGTTACTTCGGGAATAATTCACCCCTCCACTTT CASSYFGNNSPLHF
TRBD2 TRBJ2-2 TRBV7-8 NA TGTGCCAGCAGCTTAGGAGGTTCTGGCGGGGGGATGAACACCGGGGAGCTGTTTTTT CASSLGGSGGGMNTGELFF
TRBD1 TRBJ1-4 TRBV5-1 NA TGCGCCAGCAGCCCAGGGGGACAGAATGAAAAACTGTTTTTT CASSPGGQNEKLFF
NA TRBJ1-1 TRBV18 NA TGTGCCAGCTCACCAAGCGGCAACCCAAACACTGAAGCTTTCTTT CASSPSGNPNTEAFF
NA TRBJ2-2 TRBV6-5 NA TGTGCCAGCAGTTACTCCTCCGCAGGGAGGACCGGGGAGCTGTTTTTT CASSYSSAGRTGELFF
TRBD1 TRBJ1-4 TRBV7-9 NA TGTGCCAGCAGCACTCACCGGGACAGGGGGCCCAGGGTGAATAATGAAAAACTGTTTTTT CASSTHRDRGPRVNNEKLFF
NA TRBJ1-5 TRBV27 NA TGTGCCAGCAGTCCGGGACAACCCAATCAGCCCCAGCATTTT CASSPGQPNQPQHF
NA TRBJ1-2 TRBV9 NA TGTGCCAGCAGCCCCCCGGGGTCCGGGAGGACCTATGGCTACACCTTC CASSPPGSGRTYGYTF